The sequence of this T cell receptor (beta chain) was determined in a study of identical twins. From the 5' RACE reads, TCRdb called clonotypes with MiXCR, one entry per CDR3 protein. The table records about 530,000 distinct CDR3 sequences, approximately 14% of them present only once. The length of the CDR3 is 17 residues. V lost 9 bases, J lost 4 bases, and 13 bases stayed unmatched. Per germline, CDR1 MDHEN and CDR2 SYDVKM. These data were also filed under a second study, of yellow fever vaccine responses in identical twins.

The sample was CD4+ T cells sorted from blood. The sequence was obtained from a woman under 30 in good health. V is TRBV28 and J is TRBJ2-3; 13 nucleotides line up with TRBD2. The CDR3 coding sequence is TGTGCCAGTACTAGCGGGGGGGCCGTCATGGAGGCAGATACGCAGTATTTT. It yields the protein CASTSGGAVMEADTQYF.